This entry describes one T cell receptor (beta chain). The antigen remains unidentified. The data were produced by immunoSEQ multiplex PCR, yet TCRdb's version contains in-frame clones alone and is incomplete. In the table there are approximately 140,000 clones, around nine tenths of which are singletons. The sample originates from a study of T cell responses to AZD1222 COVID-19 vaccine. The wider study: Both about-4-week and about-12-week second-dose recipients were combined. Study-wide results and limits: A reported finding is that nearly half of spike-specific TCRs target unmutated variant regions. Repertoires were obtained solely post-peak T cell response. Donors were chiefly white British, with a greater number of females, and clonal diversity was perhaps underestimated.

This TCR was recovered from an adult in good health. The sequencing here drew on peripheral blood, taken on day 0 of AZD1222 vaccination.

CDR3 loop: CASRADTYEQYF. As DNA, the CDR3 is TGTGCCAGCAGGGCAGATACCTACGAGCAGTACTTC. V is TRBV28 and J is TRBJ2-7; D ambiguous. V lost 6 bases and J 2 bases, leaving 8 bases between the germline ends. The CDR3 loop spans 12 amino acids. CDR1 MDHEN and CDR2 SYDVKM come from the germline V gene.